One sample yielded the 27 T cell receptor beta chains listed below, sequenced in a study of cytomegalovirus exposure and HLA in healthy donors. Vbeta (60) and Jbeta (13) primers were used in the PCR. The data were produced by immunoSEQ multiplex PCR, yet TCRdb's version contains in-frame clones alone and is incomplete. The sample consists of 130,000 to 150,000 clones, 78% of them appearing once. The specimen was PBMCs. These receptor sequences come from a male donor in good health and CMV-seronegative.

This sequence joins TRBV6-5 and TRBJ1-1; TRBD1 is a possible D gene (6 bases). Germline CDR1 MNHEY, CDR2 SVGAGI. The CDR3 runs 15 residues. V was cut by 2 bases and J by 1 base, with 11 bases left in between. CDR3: CASSYPGQQNTEAFF. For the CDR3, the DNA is TGTGCCAGCAGTTACCCGGGACAACAGAACACTGAAGCTTTCTTT.

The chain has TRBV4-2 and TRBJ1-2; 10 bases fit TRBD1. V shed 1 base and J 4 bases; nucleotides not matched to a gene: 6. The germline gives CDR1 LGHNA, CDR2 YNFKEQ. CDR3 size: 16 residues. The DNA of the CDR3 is TGTGCCAGCAGCCAAGTCACGGGACAGGGGAGCTATGGCTACACCTTC. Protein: CASSQVTGQGSYGYTF.

The CDR3 DNA follows: TGTGCCAGCAGGCCGGGACTTTCGAACAATGAGCAGTTCTTC. This codes for CASRPGLSNNEQFF. This rearrangement joins TRBV6-5 to TRBJ2-1, with a possible D match to TRBD2 (6 bases). The CDR3 consists of 14 residues. The germline CDR1 and CDR2 sequences are MNHEY and SVGAGI. V lost 6 bases and J lost 5, with 14 bases in between.

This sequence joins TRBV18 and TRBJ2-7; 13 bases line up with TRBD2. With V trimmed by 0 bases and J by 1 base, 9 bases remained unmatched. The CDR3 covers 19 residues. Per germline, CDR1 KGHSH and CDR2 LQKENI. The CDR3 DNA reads TGTGCCAGCTCACCACCGTACGGGACTAGCGGGAAAGGGTCCTACGAGCAGTACTTC. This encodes CASSPPYGTSGKGSYEQYF. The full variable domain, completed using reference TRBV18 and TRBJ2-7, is NAGVMQNPRHLVRRRGQEARLRCSPMKGHSHVYWYRQLPEEGLKFMVYLQKENIIDESGMPKERFSAEFPKEGPSILRIQQVVRGDSAAYFCASSPPYGTSGKGSYEQYFGPGTRLTVT.

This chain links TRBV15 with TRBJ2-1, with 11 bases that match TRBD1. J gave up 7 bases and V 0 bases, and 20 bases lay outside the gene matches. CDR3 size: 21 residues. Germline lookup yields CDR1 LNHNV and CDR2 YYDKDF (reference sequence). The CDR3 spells CATSRDRTPGGTGGFLNEQFF. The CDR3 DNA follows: TGTGCCACCAGCAGAGATAGGACCCCAGGTGGGACAGGGGGGTTCCTAAATGAGCAGTTCTTC. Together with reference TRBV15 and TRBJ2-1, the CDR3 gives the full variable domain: DAMVIQNPRYQVTQFGKPVTLSCSQTLNHNVMYWYQQKSSQAPKLLFHYYDKDFNNEADTPDNFQSRRPNTSFCFLDIRSPGLGDTAMYLCATSRDRTPGGTGGFLNEQFFGPGTRLTVL.

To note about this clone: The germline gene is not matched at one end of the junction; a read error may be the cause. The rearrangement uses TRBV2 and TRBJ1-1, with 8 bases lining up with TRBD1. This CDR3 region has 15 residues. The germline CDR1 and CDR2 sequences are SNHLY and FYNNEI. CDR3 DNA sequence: TGTCCCAGCAAGATTTGGACAGGGTCGAACACTGAAGCTTTCTTT. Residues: CPSKIWTGSNTEAFF.

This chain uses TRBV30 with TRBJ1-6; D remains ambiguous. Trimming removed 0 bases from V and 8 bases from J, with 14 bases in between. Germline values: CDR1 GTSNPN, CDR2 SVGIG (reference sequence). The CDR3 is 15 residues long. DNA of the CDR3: TGTGCCTGGAGTGTACGTCGTACAGATTATTCACCCCTCCACTTT. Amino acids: CAWSVRRTDYSPLHF.

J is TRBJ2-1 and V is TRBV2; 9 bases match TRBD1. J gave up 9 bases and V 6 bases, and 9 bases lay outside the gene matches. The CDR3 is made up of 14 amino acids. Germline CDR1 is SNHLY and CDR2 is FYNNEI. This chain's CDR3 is CASREGTGIGEQFF. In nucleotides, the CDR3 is TGTGCCAGCAGGGAGGGGACAGGGATAGGTGAGCAGTTCTTC.

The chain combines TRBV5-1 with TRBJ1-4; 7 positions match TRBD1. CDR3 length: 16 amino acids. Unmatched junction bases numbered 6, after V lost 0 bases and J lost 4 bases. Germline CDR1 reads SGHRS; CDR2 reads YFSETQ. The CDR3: CASSLAVGGRNEKLFF. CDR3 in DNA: TGCGCCAGCAGCTTGGCCGTAGGGGGCCGTAATGAAAAACTGTTTTTT.

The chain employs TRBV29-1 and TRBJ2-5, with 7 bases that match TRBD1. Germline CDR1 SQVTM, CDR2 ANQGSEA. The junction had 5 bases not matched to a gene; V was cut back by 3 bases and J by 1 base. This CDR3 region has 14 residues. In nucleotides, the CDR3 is TGCAGCGTTGACGGGGCAGGGGGCCAAGAGACCCAGTACTTC. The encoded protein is CSVDGAGGQETQYF.

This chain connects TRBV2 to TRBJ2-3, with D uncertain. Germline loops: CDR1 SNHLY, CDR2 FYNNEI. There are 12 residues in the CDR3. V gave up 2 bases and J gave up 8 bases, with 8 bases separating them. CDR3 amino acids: CASSEYLGTQYF. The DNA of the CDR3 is TGTGCCAGCAGTGAATATCTAGGTACGCAGTATTTT. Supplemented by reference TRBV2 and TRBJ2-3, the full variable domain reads EPEVTQTPSHQVTQMGQEVILRCVPISNHLYFYWYRQILGQKVEFLVSFYNNEISEKSEIFDDQFSVERPDGSNFTLKIRSTKLEDSAMYFCASSEYLGTQYFGPGTRLTVL.

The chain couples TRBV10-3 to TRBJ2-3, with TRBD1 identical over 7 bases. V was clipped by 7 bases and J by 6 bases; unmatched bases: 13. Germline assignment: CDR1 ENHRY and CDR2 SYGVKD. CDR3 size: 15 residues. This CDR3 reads CAIKARGLGSDTQYF. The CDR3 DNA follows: TGTGCCATCAAGGCTAGGGGGCTGGGATCGGATACGCAGTATTTT.

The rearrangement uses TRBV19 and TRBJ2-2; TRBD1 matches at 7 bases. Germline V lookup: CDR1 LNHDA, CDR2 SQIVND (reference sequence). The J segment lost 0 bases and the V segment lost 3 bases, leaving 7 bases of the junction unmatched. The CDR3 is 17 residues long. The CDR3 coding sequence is TGTGCCAGTAGTATCTACGGACAGGCATCGAACACCGGGGAGCTGTTTTTT. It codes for CASSIYGQASNTGELFF.

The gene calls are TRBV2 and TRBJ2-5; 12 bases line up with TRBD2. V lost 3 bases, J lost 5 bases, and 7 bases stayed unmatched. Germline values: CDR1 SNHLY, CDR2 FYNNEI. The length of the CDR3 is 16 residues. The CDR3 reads CASSDLAGGGSETQYF. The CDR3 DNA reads TGTGCCAGCAGTGATCTAGCGGGGGGGGGCAGCGAGACCCAGTACTTC.

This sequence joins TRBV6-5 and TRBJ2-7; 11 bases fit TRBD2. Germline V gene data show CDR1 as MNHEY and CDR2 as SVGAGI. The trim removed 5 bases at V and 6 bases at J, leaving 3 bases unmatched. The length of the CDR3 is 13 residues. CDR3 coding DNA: TGTGCCAGCAGTCAACTAGCGGGAGTCGAGCAGTACTTC. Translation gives CASSQLAGVEQYF.

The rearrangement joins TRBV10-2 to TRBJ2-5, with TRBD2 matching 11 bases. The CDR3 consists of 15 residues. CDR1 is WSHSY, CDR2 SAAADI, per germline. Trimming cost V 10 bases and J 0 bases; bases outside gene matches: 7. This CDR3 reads CATSGTSGYQETQYF. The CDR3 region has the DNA TGCGCCACCAGCGGGACTAGCGGCTACCAAGAGACCCAGTACTTC.

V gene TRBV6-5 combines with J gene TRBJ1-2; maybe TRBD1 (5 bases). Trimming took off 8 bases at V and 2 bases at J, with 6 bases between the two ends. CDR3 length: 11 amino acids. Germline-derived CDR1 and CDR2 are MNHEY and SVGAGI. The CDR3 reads CASRGNYGYTF. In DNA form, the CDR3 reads TGTGCCAGCCGGGGGAACTATGGCTACACCTTC.

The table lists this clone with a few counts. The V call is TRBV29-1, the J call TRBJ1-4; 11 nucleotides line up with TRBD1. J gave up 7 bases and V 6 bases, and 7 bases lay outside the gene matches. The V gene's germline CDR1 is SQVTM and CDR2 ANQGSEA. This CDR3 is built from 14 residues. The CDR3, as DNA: TGCAGCGTGGACCCAGGGACAGGGGGTGAAAAACTGTTTTTT. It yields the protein CSVDPGTGGEKLFF.

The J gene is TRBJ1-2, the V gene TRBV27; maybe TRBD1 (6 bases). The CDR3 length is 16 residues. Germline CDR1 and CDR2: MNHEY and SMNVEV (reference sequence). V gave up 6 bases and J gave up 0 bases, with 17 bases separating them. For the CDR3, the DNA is TGTGCCAGCAGGTCCATTGGGGGCGCCACTAACTATGGCTACACCTTC. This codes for CASRSIGGATNYGYTF.

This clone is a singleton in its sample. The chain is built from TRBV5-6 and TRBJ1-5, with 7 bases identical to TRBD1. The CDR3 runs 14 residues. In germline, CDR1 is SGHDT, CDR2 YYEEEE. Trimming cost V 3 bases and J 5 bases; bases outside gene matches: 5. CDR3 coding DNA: TGTGCCAGCAGCTACCGGGACAGTCATCAGCCCCAGCATTTT. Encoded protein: CASSYRDSHQPQHF.

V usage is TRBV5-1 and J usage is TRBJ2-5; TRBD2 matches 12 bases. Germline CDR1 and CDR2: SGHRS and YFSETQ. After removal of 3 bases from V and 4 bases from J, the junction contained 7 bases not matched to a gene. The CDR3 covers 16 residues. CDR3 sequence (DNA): TGCGCCAGCAGCTCAAATGCGGGACTAGCGGGAGAGACCCAGTACTTC. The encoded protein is CASSSNAGLAGETQYF.

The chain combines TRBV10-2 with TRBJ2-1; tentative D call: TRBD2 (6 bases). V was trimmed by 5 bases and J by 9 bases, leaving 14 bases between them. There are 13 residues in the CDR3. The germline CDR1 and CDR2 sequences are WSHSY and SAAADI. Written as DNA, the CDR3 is TGCGCCAGCAGTTCCGGGAGCACCCCTGAGCAGTTCTTC. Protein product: CASSSGSTPEQFF.

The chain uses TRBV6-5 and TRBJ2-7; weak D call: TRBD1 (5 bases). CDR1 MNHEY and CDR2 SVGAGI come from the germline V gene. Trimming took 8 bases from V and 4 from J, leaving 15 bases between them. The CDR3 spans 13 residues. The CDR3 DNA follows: TGTGCCAGCGGTAGGACATCTACTTACGAGCAGTACTTC. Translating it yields CASGRTSTYEQYF.

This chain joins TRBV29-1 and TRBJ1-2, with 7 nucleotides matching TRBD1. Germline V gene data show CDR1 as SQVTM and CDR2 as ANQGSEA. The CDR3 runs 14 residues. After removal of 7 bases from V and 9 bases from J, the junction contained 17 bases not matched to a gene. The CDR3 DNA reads TGCAGCGAACAGCTGATGAGACAGGGACCATGCTACACCTTC. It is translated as CSEQLMRQGPCYTF.

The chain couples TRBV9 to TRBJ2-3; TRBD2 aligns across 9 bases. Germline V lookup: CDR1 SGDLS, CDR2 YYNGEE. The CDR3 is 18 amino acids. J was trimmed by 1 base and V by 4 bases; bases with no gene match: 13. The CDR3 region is CASSLLSSSGKGTDTQYF. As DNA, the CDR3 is TGTGCCAGCAGCCTGCTCTCCTCTAGCGGGAAGGGCACAGATACGCAGTATTTT.

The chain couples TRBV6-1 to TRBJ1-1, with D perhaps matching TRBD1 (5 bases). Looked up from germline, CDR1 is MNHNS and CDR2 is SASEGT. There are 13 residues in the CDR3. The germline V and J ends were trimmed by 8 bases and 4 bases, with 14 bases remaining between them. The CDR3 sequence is CASRAGGGTEAFF. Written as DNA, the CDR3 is TGTGCCAGCCGCGCCGGGGGGGGCACTGAAGCTTTCTTT.

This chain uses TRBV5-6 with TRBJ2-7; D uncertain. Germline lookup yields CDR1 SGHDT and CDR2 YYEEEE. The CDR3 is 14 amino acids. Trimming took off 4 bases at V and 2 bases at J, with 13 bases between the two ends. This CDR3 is CASSPSGTAYEQYF. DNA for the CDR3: TGTGCCAGCAGCCCCTCCGGAACAGCCTACGAGCAGTACTTC.